Listed below are T cell receptor beta chains from one sample, sequenced in a study of blood T cell repertoires in COVID-19. The assay was immunoSEQ multiplex PCR, and TCRdb's table has in-frame clones only and misses some. The sample has under 60,000 clones, 88% seen once; the top ten hold over 9.5%. Sequencing was performed on peripheral blood. All receptors derive from a human donor with active COVID-19. The donor label of this sample is uncertain. Each CDR3 is given with its conserved first and last residue. The D gene is left open where the match is weak. Clone size is stated in some rows and not others, as once, few, many or a class when expanded.

D: -
size: -
V: TRBV28
J: TRBJ2-7
DNA: TGTGCCAGCACGCGATCGGAGGGGAGCTCCTACGAGCAGTACTTC
CDR3: CASTRSEGSSYEQYF

D: -
size: -
V: TRBV6-5
J: TRBJ2-7
DNA: TGTGCCAGCAGTTTTCAGGGCAGGGCGTACGAGCAGTACTTC
CDR3: CASSFQGRAYEQYF

D: -
size: -
V: TRBV10-1
J: TRBJ1-6
DNA: TGCGCCAGCAGTGACCGGGTTGATTCACCCCTCCACTTT
CDR3: CASSDRVDSPLHF

D: -
size: -
V: TRBV11-3
J: TRBJ1-2
DNA: TGTGCCAGCAGCTTAGGGGCCGCGGAGGGGATTAACTATGGCTACACCTTC
CDR3: CASSLGAAEGINYGYTF

D: -
size: -
V: TRBV6-5
J: TRBJ2-1
DNA: TGTGCCAGCAGTTACTCGATGAGGGATGGGCACAATGAGCAGTTCTTC
CDR3: CASSYSMRDGHNEQFF

D: TRBD1
size: -
V: TRBV19
J: TRBJ1-2
DNA: TGTGCCAGTAGTATCCCCGGGACAGCACATGGCTACACCTTC
CDR3: CASSIPGTAHGYTF

D: -
size: -
V: TRBV6-5
J: TRBJ1-5
DNA: TGTGCCAGCAAAATACCAGGGACTTTCAATCAGCCCCAGCATTTT
CDR3: CASKIPGTFNQPQHF

D: -
size: -
V: TRBV2
J: TRBJ1-1
DNA: TGTGCCAGCAGTCAGGGGATCTGGACTGAAGCTTTCTTT
CDR3: CASSQGIWTEAFF

D: TRBD1
size: -
V: TRBV5-8
J: TRBJ1-5
DNA: TGTGCCAGCAGCCCCGGGACAGGGCTTAATCAGCCCCAGCATTTT
CDR3: CASSPGTGLNQPQHF

D: -
size: -
V: TRBV11-3
J: TRBJ2-5
DNA: TGTGCCAGCAGCTTACGAGGGGAGACCCAGTACTTC
CDR3: CASSLRGETQYF

D: -
size: once
V: TRBV10-3
J: TRBJ2-7
DNA: TGTGCCATCAGGGACCCCGGGGGAGCAGGGGAGCAGTACTTC
CDR3: CAIRDPGGAGEQYF

D: TRBD1
size: -
V: TRBV19
J: TRBJ2-1
DNA: TGTGCCAGTAGTATTAATAAGGGGGCCGAGCAGTTCTTC
CDR3: CASSINKGAEQFF

D: -
size: -
V: TRBV5-4
J: TRBJ1-1
DNA: TGTGCCAGCAGCTTCCCCAGGGAGGGGAACACTGAAGCTTTCTTT
CDR3: CASSFPREGNTEAFF

D: -
size: -
V: TRBV19
J: TRBJ1-1
DNA: TGTGCCAGTAGTATCCAGGAGAACACTGAAGCTTTCTTT
CDR3: CASSIQENTEAFF

D: TRBD1
size: -
V: TRBV19
J: TRBJ1-1
DNA: TGTGCCAGTCTCTCGTTGACAGGGGGTCAATTCAATGGAGCTTTCTTT
CDR3: CASLSLTGGQFNGAFF

D: -
size: -
V: TRBV29-1
J: TRBJ2-3
DNA: TGCAGCGTTGTGCGGGACGGCCGAGGGGTTACTAGCACAGATACGCAGTATTTT
CDR3: CSVVRDGRGVTSTDTQYF

D: TRBD1
size: once
V: TRBV4-1
J: TRBJ2-7
DNA: TGCGCCAGCAGCCAATCGACAGGGGGCTCCTACGAGCAGTACTTC
CDR3: CASSQSTGGSYEQYF

D: -
size: -
V: TRBV5-1
J: TRBJ2-1
DNA: TGCGCCAGCAGCCGGAGGTCCGAACTCTCCTACAATGAGCAGTTCTTC
CDR3: CASSRRSELSYNEQFF

D: -
size: -
V: TRBV15
J: TRBJ2-7
DNA: TGTGCCACCAGCAGAAAACAGGGAAACGAGCAGTACTTC
CDR3: CATSRKQGNEQYF

D: TRBD2
size: -
V: TRBV2
J: TRBJ2-5
DNA: TGTGCCAGCAAGCGGGAGCACCCAATCCAAGAGACCCAGTACTTC
CDR3: CASKREHPIQETQYF

D: TRBD1
size: -
V: TRBV4-3
J: TRBJ2-4
DNA: TGCGCCAGCAGCCAAGATAGGACAGGCAAAAACATTCAGTACTTC
CDR3: CASSQDRTGKNIQYF

D: -
size: -
V: TRBV15
J: TRBJ2-7
DNA: TGTGCCACCAGCAGGACAGAGGTGGTCTACGAGCAGTACTTC
CDR3: CATSRTEVVYEQYF

D: -
size: -
V: TRBV7-9
J: TRBJ1-1
DNA: TGTGCCAGCAGCTTGGGGGCTATTGGGACTGAAGCTTTCTTT
CDR3: CASSLGAIGTEAFF

D: -
size: -
V: TRBV5-1
J: TRBJ2-3
DNA: TGCGCCAGCAGCTCACAGGGAACCCCCACAGATACGCAGTATTTT
CDR3: CASSSQGTPTDTQYF

D: -
size: -
V: TRBV5-1
J: TRBJ1-2
DNA: TGCGCCAGCAGCTTTGGCGGAAATTATGGCTACACCTTC
CDR3: CASSFGGNYGYTF

D: TRBD2
size: -
V: TRBV27
J: TRBJ2-2
DNA: TGTGCCAGCAGTTTAACCCTAGCGGGAGGAACCGGGGAGCTGTTTTTT
CDR3: CASSLTLAGGTGELFF

D: TRBD1
size: -
V: TRBV5-4
J: TRBJ2-3
DNA: TGTGCCAGCAGCTCAGACAGGGTGGGCACAGATACGCAGTATTTT
CDR3: CASSSDRVGTDTQYF

D: TRBD1
size: -
V: TRBV6-2/TRBV6-3
J: TRBJ2-7
DNA: TGTGCCAGCAGCCAACAGGGGTCGTCCTACGAGCAGTACTTC
CDR3: CASSQQGSSYEQYF

D: -
size: -
V: TRBV5-8
J: TRBJ1-5
DNA: TGTGCCAGCAGCCACAGGAGTACCCAGCCCCAGCATTTT
CDR3: CASSHRSTQPQHF

D: TRBD2
size: -
V: TRBV5-6
J: TRBJ2-1
DNA: TGTGCCAGCAGCCCTATTGGTAGCGGGACGACCTACAATGAGCAGTTCTTC
CDR3: CASSPIGSGTTYNEQFF

D: -
size: -
V: TRBV5-1
J: TRBJ2-7
DNA: TGCGCCAGCAGCCCGCAGACAGCAAAGTCAACCTACGAGCAGTACTTC
CDR3: CASSPQTAKSTYEQYF

D: TRBD2
size: -
V: TRBV30
J: TRBJ2-2
DNA: TGTGCCTGGACCTCGGGACTAGCGGGGAACACCGGGGAGCTGTTTTTT
CDR3: CAWTSGLAGNTGELFF

D: -
size: -
V: TRBV2
J: TRBJ1-4
DNA: TGTGCCAGCAGGCGCGCAACTAATGAAAAACTGTTTTTT
CDR3: CASRRATNEKLFF

D: TRBD1
size: -
V: TRBV27
J: TRBJ1-5
DNA: TGTGCCAGCAGTCCTAGGACAGGCGCGGTGACTCAGCCCCAGCATTTT
CDR3: CASSPRTGAVTQPQHF

D: -
size: -
V: TRBV20-1
J: TRBJ1-2
DNA: TGCAGTGCTAGTAGCCAGGGCTCATGGTGGGTTGATGGCTACACCTTC
CDR3: CSASSQGSWWVDGYTF

D: TRBD2
size: -
V: TRBV6-5
J: TRBJ2-3
DNA: TGCCCCCTGGACGGGACTAGCGTCAATACAGATACGCAGTATTTT
CDR3: CPLDGTSVNTDTQYF

D: TRBD2
size: -
V: TRBV7-2
J: TRBJ2-2
DNA: TGTGCCAGCAGCTTCAGACTAGCGGGAGACACCGGGGAGCTGTTTTTT
CDR3: CASSFRLAGDTGELFF

D: -
size: -
V: TRBV29-1
J: TRBJ2-5
DNA: TGCAGCGTTGTGGGGGGAGGAGAGACCCAGTACTTC
CDR3: CSVVGGGETQYF

D: TRBD1
size: once
V: TRBV3-1/TRBV3-2
J: TRBJ2-7
DNA: TGTGCCAGCAGCCAAAGGACAGGCGAGCAGTACTTC
CDR3: CASSQRTGEQYF